This is a list of T cell receptor beta chains from one sample in a study of blood T cell repertoires in COVID-19. Using immunoSEQ multiplex PCR, the repertoire was profiled, and TCRdb retains in-frame clones only, with some absent. This table has approximately 300,000 clones, roughly 90% appearing once. Sequenced: peripheral blood. The receptors derive from a man between 18 and 35 years old who had recovered from COVID-19. Both conserved end residues are trimmed from each CDR3. The D gene is left open where the match is weak. A clone size is listed for some rows: how often the clone was seen (once, few, many), or a class if it is expanded.

clone size	V gene	D gene	J gene	CDR3 protein
-	TRBV19	TRBD2	TRBJ2-5	ASTPGGAWETQY
-	TRBV6-1	-	TRBJ2-7	ASIDTGETYEQY
-	TRBV9	TRBD1	TRBJ2-5	ASSPWTGEETQY
-	TRBV9	TRBD1	TRBJ2-1	ASSVDRVPYNEQF
-	TRBV10-3	TRBD1	TRBJ1-2	AISNGQGGYGYT
-	TRBV13	-	TRBJ2-6	ASSLGQISRVLSGANVLT
-	TRBV12-3/TRBV12-4	-	TRBJ1-1	ASSTPGTEAF
-	TRBV5-1	TRBD1	TRBJ1-4	ASRGTVGNEKLF
-	TRBV7-9	-	TRBJ2-7	ASSLATGPYEQY
-	TRBV30	TRBD2	TRBJ2-1	AWNGGGEQF
-	TRBV19	TRBD1	TRBJ1-5	ASSASGQGDPQH
-	TRBV18	TRBD1	TRBJ1-2	ASSPSGTGYGYT
-	TRBV5-1	TRBD2	TRBJ2-3	ASSFLAGVVDTQY
-	TRBV18	TRBD1	TRBJ1-5	ASSLNRQGQYQPQH
-	TRBV2	-	TRBJ1-2	ASRGLTNYGYT
once	TRBV2	-	TRBJ2-3	ASRLQGTSDTQY
-	TRBV6-2/TRBV6-3	TRBD2	TRBJ2-5	ASSPPRDGRVRETQY
-	TRBV7-9	TRBD1	TRBJ1-1	ASSSQGGAF
-	TRBV2	TRBD1	TRBJ1-1	ASSEIGRGTEAF
-	TRBV27	TRBD2	TRBJ2-1	ASSATSGGNEQF
-	TRBV7-2	TRBD1	TRBJ1-2	ASSTTPQGANGYT
-	TRBV7-2	TRBD1	TRBJ1-2	ASSLIPQGDGYT
-	TRBV18	TRBD1	TRBJ2-3	ASSRIGTVTSSTDTQY
few	TRBV5-4	-	TRBJ1-6	ASSLVGVDSPLH
-	TRBV19	-	TRBJ1-1	ASSTQGNTEAF
once	TRBV27	TRBD1	TRBJ2-2	ASRSIGQATGELF
-	TRBV11-3	TRBD1	TRBJ1-5	ASSGRGGAYSNQPQH
-	TRBV16	-	TRBJ1-2	ASSPLGVYGYT
-	TRBV10-3	-	TRBJ2-5	AISERETQY
-	TRBV20-1	TRBD2	TRBJ2-5	SASGREWETQY
-	TRBV2	TRBD1	TRBJ1-2	ASSRTGDSYGYT
-	TRBV7-9	TRBD2	TRBJ2-7	ASSLGGLAGVEQY
-	TRBV29-1	-	TRBJ1-2	SVEDREDYGYT
-	TRBV4-3	TRBD1	TRBJ2-3	ASSQGTVADTQY
-	TRBV4-1	-	TRBJ2-4	ASSQGQATGNIQY
-	TRBV6-2/TRBV6-3	TRBD1	TRBJ1-6	ASSSSGGNSPLH
-	TRBV9	-	TRBJ1-6	ASSPQGGYNSPLH
once	TRBV3-1/TRBV3-2	TRBD1	TRBJ2-7	ASSLGQGRPLYEQY
-	TRBV11-3	-	TRBJ2-7	ASSLGARGSNEQY
-	TRBV7-2	TRBD1	TRBJ2-7	ASSPPGLSGGYEQY
-	TRBV20-1	TRBD1	TRBJ1-5	SASSGQGDFQPQH
-	TRBV27	-	TRBJ2-7	ASSLWGGDYEQY
-	TRBV5-1	TRBD2	TRBJ2-7	ASSSGLAGATYEQY
-	TRBV3-1/TRBV3-2	TRBD1	TRBJ1-2	ASSHLRTGYGYT
-	TRBV6-5	-	TRBJ2-3	ASSSFGGLKDTQY
-	TRBV11-2	-	TRBJ1-2	ASSLDRGLYGYT
-	TRBV7-6	-	TRBJ2-1	ASSPKGGRASGEQF
-	TRBV7-2	TRBD1	TRBJ2-5	ASSSPGTGKETQY
-	TRBV27	-	TRBJ2-7	ASSFGRDFYEQY
-	TRBV6-2/TRBV6-3	TRBD2	TRBJ2-7	ASSSPPGLAGEQY
few	TRBV6-1	-	TRBJ1-5	ASSEAPGQPQH
-	TRBV27	-	TRBJ1-6	ASSLSGRSPLH
-	TRBV10-2	-	TRBJ2-6	ASGWTAGANVLT
-	TRBV5-4	TRBD1	TRBJ1-3	ASSRAGRGSGNTIY